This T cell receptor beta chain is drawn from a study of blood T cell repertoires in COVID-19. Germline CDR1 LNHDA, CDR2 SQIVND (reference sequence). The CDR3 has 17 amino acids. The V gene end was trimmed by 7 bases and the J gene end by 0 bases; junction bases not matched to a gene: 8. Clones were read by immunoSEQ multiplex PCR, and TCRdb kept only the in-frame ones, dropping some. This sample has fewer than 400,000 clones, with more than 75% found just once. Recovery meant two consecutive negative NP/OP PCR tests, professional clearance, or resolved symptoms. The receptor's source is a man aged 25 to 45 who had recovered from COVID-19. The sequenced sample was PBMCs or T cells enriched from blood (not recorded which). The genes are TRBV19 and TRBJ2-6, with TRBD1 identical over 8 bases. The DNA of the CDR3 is TGTGCCAGTAAACCCGGGACAGGCCACTCTGGGGCCAACGTCCTGACTTTC. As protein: CASKPGTGHSGANVLTF.